The sequence of this TCR beta chain was determined in a study of blood T cell repertoires in COVID-19. Study-level information: Sources were T cells, B-cell-depleted T cells, or PBMCs; the material itself was cDNA or gDNA.

Authors' processing steps: For nucleated cells, counts were estimated from reference gene primer amplification. Profiling relied on immunoSEQ multiplex PCR, and the TCRdb table lists in-frame clones only, not all of them. V and J calls plus clone size are reproduced from that table; the DNA served to infer D and trimming. The sample contains around 160,000 clones, roughly 80% of which appear only once. Germline V gene lookup returns CDR1 SEHNR and CDR2 FQNEAQ (reference sequence). V lost 0 bases and J 9 bases, leaving 18 bases between the germline ends. This CDR3 comprises 16 residues. Clinical histories supplied by participants themselves formed the basis of cohort assignment. Symptom resolution, clearance, or two negative PCRs marked the recovered donors of Cohort 3.

The V and J genes are TRBV7-9 and TRBJ2-1; D perhaps matches TRBD2 (7 bases). The sequence was collected from a man in his fifties who had recovered from COVID-19. Material for sequencing was PBMCs or T cells enriched from blood (not recorded which). DNA of the CDR3: TGTGCCAGCAGCTTAGCGCTGGCGGGGGCTTGGATTGAGCAGTTCTTC. Protein product: CASSLALAGAWIEQFF.